These T cell receptor beta chains were read from a single sample in a study of cytomegalovirus exposure and HLA in healthy donors. Some clones are missing from TCRdb's copy, which holds only in-frame ones; the method was immunoSEQ multiplex PCR. The sample has about 130,000 clones; approximately 61% are singletons. Material: PBMCs. Every receptor here comes from a human donor in good health. Each CDR3 is given with its conserved first and last residue. D genes are given only for firm matches. Size values are once, few and many counts, or a class for expanded clones, and some rows have none.

abundance	v_gene	j_gene	d_gene	CDR3nt	CDR3aa
NA	TRBV28	TRBJ1-2	TRBD1	TGTGCCAGCAGTAAGGGACAGGGCTATGGCTACACCTTC	CASSKGQGYGYTF
NA	TRBV5-1	TRBJ2-2	TRBD2	TGCGCCAGCAGCTTAGGAAGCGGGAGGGCCGTGGCCGGGGAGCTGTTTTTT	CASSLGSGRAVAGELFF
NA	TRBV5-4	TRBJ2-3	NA	TGTGCCAGCAGCTTGGCCGGTTCTGTAGATACGCAGTATTTT	CASSLAGSVDTQYF
NA	TRBV7-6	TRBJ2-1	NA	TGTGCCAGCAGCCCGGTTGGGGGGTACAATGAGCAGTTCTTC	CASSPVGGYNEQFF
NA	TRBV19	TRBJ2-3	TRBD2	TGTGCCAGTAGTATGGAGGTCTTGGCGGGAGTTTGGGATACGCAGTATTTT	CASSMEVLAGVWDTQYF
NA	TRBV6-1	TRBJ2-5	TRBD1	TGTGCCAGCAGTGAATGGGGGACAGCCCTGTACCAAGAGACCCAGTACTTC	CASSEWGTALYQETQYF
few	TRBV2	TRBJ2-7	NA	TGTGCCAGCAGGGAGGGTGGAGGACCCTTCTACGAGCAGTACTTC	CASREGGGPFYEQYF
once	TRBV4-1	TRBJ2-1	TRBD2	TGCGCCAGCAGCCAAGATTTCCTAGCGGAATCCTACAATGAGCAGTTCTTC	CASSQDFLAESYNEQFF
NA	TRBV2	TRBJ2-6	NA	TGTGCCAGCGTAATGTCCCGGAGCTCTGGGGCCAACGTCCTGACTTTC	CASVMSRSSGANVLTF
once	TRBV7-2	TRBJ2-7	NA	TGTGCCAGCAGAACTAGTTTTGTATACGAGCAGTACTTC	CASRTSFVYEQYF
few	TRBV5-1	TRBJ1-2	TRBD1	TGCGCCAGCAGCTCCCGACAGGGGGCAGAGGGCTACACCTTC	CASSSRQGAEGYTF
NA	TRBV5-1	TRBJ2-5	NA	TGCGCCAGCAGCTTGCGGACAGGGAGGGTCCAGGAGACCCAGTACTTC	CASSLRTGRVQETQYF
NA	TRBV15	TRBJ2-5	TRBD1	TGTGCCACCAGCAGATCCTTTGACAGGGGGCTGTTAGAGACCCAGTACTTC	CATSRSFDRGLLETQYF